This T cell receptor beta chain was captured in a study of CD8 T cells in ankylosing spondylitis. General study results and limits: Significant enrichment of disease-linked clones was reportedly seen in matched ankylosing spondylitis synovial fluid. Peripheral blood held disease-linked clones only at relatively low frequency, and these were CD8+.

This clonotype was seen a few times. Its antigen is currently unknown. TCRdb ran MiXCR on the 5' RACE reads and lists one entry per CDR3 protein. The data contain 180,000 or so distinct CDR3 sequences, 9.5% to 13% of them singletons. The CDR3 has 14 amino acids. The V and J ends lost 4 bases and 2 bases respectively, with 11 bases between them. CDR1 is MNHEY and CDR2 is SVGAGI in the germline V gene. This TCR came from a male donor with ankylosing spondylitis or in good health (not recorded which). The sequencing input was blood, either unsorted or a sorted T cell fraction (not recorded which). The V call is TRBV6-5, the J call TRBJ1-1, with TRBD1 as a possible D gene (6 bases). This CDR3 reads CASSSTGFNTEAFF. As DNA, the CDR3 is TGTGCCAGCAGTTCTACAGGGTTCAACACTGAAGCTTTCTTT.